One and the same sample provided the 18 T cell receptor beta chains below, sequenced in a study of blood T cell repertoires in COVID-19. Clones were sequenced by immunoSEQ multiplex PCR, and TCRdb holds only the in-frame ones, with some missing. The top ten hold 6.5% to 7% of the sample, which has over 300,000 clones, around 91% seen once. The sample was peripheral blood. These receptors all stem from a man younger than 35 with active or convalescent COVID-19.

The chain has TRBV3-1 (or the pseudogene TRBV3-2) and TRBJ1-2; maybe TRBD1 (5 bases). The CDR3 sequence is 16 residues long. Germline loops: CDR1 LGHDT, CDR2 YNNKEL (reference sequence). The germline V and J ends were trimmed by 1 base and 6 bases, with 18 bases remaining between them. CDR3 nucleotides: TGTGCCAGCAGCCAAGTCCCGGGGGGGAAGGTAAATGGCTACACCTTC. Translated: CASSQVPGGKVNGYTF.

The V and J genes are TRBV6-5 and TRBJ2-2; 13 nucleotides line up with TRBD2. Germline V CDR1 and CDR2: MNHEY, SVGAGI. The V and J ends lost 5 bases and 6 bases, in that order; junction bases with no gene match: 3. The CDR3 runs 15 residues. The CDR3 nucleotides are TGTGCCAGCAGTACTAGCGGGAGGGGGTCCGGGGAGCTGTTTTTT. Translated, it gives CASSTSGRGSGELFF.

The chain uses TRBV13 and TRBJ1-1; no firm D call. The CDR3 runs to 16 residues. The germline V and J ends were trimmed by 0 bases and 5 bases, with 16 bases remaining between them. Per germline, CDR1 PRHDT and CDR2 FYEKMQ (reference sequence). This chain's CDR3 is CASSLGLGGIETEAFF. The CDR3 bases are TGTGCCAGCAGCTTAGGCCTAGGAGGAATTGAGACTGAAGCTTTCTTT.

The V and J genes are TRBV19 and TRBJ2-5; 8 nucleotides match TRBD1. The CDR3 has 14 residues. Per the germline V gene, CDR1 is LNHDA and CDR2 is SQIVND (reference sequence). Unmatched junction bases numbered 5, after V lost 4 bases and J lost 4 bases. The CDR3 DNA reads as TGTGCCAGTAGTAGTCCCGACAGGGGAGAGACCCAGTACTTC. Its protein is CASSSPDRGETQYF.

This chain connects TRBV5-1 to TRBJ1-3, with D tentatively TRBD1 (5 bases). The CDR3 runs 15 residues. V gave up 2 bases and J gave up 0 bases, with 9 bases separating them. The germline V gene has CDR1 SGHRS and CDR2 YFSETQ. This CDR3 reads CASSLRGSSGNTIYF. For the CDR3, the DNA is TGCGCCAGCAGCTTAAGGGGCAGCTCTGGAAACACCATATATTTT.

The chain employs TRBV29-1 and TRBJ2-7; possible D gene TRBD2, 7 bases. CDR1 SQVTM and CDR2 ANQGSEA come from the germline V gene. CDR3 size: 12 residues. The V end was cut by 5 bases, the J end by 5 bases, with 13 bases between. CDR3 in amino acids: CSVWGGSNEQYF. The CDR3, as DNA: TGCAGCGTTTGGGGGGGCTCTAACGAGCAGTACTTC.

Concerning this clone: At one boundary the junction diverges from the germline segment, which might be a read error. This sequence joins TRBV6-1 and TRBJ1-2, with 8 positions matching TRBD1. CDR3 length: 13 amino acids. Germline CDR1 reads MNHNS; CDR2 reads SASEGT. CDR3 loop: CASREGQGSGYTF. CDR3 DNA sequence: TGTGCCAGCAGAGAAGGACAGGGAAGTGGCTACACCTTC.

This sequence joins TRBV7-6 and TRBJ2-2; 7 nucleotides match TRBD2. Per germline, CDR1 SGHVS and CDR2 FNYEAQ. V lost 3 bases, J lost 2 bases, and 9 bases stayed unmatched. This CDR3 region has 17 residues. The CDR3 sequence: CASSFQRGGPNTGELFF. CDR3 DNA: TGTGCCAGCAGCTTTCAACGGGGAGGGCCAAACACCGGGGAGCTGTTTTTT. Combining the CDR3 with reference TRBV7-6 and TRBJ2-2 gives the whole variable domain GAGVSQSPRYKVTKRGQDVALRCDPISGHVSLYWYRQALGQGPEFLTYFNYEAQQDKSGLPNDRFSAERPEGSISTLTIQRTEQRDSAMYRCASSFQRGGPNTGELFFGEGSRLTVL.

V usage is TRBV4-2 and J usage is TRBJ2-6; D is uncertain. The CDR3 is 16 residues long. Trimming shortened V by 0 bases and J by 0 bases, and 6 bases separated the two germline ends. Germline CDR1 reads LGHNA; CDR2 reads YNFKEQ. This chain's CDR3 is CASSQDLSSGANVLTF. DNA of the CDR3: TGTGCCAGCAGCCAAGACCTGAGCTCTGGGGCCAACGTCCTGACTTTC.

This clone appeared once. The V gene is TRBV7-9, the J gene TRBJ2-1, with D possibly being TRBD1 (6 bases). The CDR3 is 18 residues long. Trimming stripped 0 bases from V and 4 bases from J, with 19 bases between. Germline CDR1 and CDR2: SEHNR and FQNEAQ (reference sequence). The chain's CDR3 is CASSLALGMGASYNEQFF. CDR3 bases: TGTGCCAGCAGCTTAGCGTTGGGCATGGGGGCCAGTTACAATGAGCAGTTCTTC.

This clone was counted once. V usage is TRBV4-1 and J usage is TRBJ1-4; 7 bases line up with TRBD1. The junction had 8 bases not matched to a gene; V was cut back by 9 bases and J by 7 bases. Germline V gene lookup returns CDR1 MGHRA and CDR2 YSYEKL. This CDR3 has 13 residues. The DNA for the CDR3 is TGCGCCAGTACTAAAGGGGGCATTGAAAAACTGTTTTTT. It is translated as CASTKGGIEKLFF.

V gene TRBV4-2 combines with J gene TRBJ2-3, with 13 positions matching TRBD2. Per the germline V gene, CDR1 is LGHNA and CDR2 is YNFKEQ. The length of the CDR3 is 18 residues. V lost 3 bases, J lost 1 base, and 7 bases stayed unmatched. CDR3 nucleotide sequence: TGTGCCAGCAGCCATGCACTAGCGGGAGGGCCTGGCACAGATACGCAGTATTTT. This encodes CASSHALAGGPGTDTQYF.

V and J are TRBV27 and TRBJ1-1, with D perhaps TRBD1 (5 bases). Germline values: CDR1 MNHEY, CDR2 SMNVEV (reference sequence). Trimming stripped 7 bases from V and 1 base from J, with 13 bases between. This CDR3 has 14 amino acids. CDR3 sequence: CASTPVDRNTEAFF. Here the CDR3 DNA reads TGTGCCAGCACCCCCGTCGACAGGAACACTGAAGCTTTCTTT.

The CDR3 bases are TGTGCCAGCAGCCAAGAGAGTTATGGCTACACCTTC. As protein: CASSQESYGYTF. The J gene is TRBJ1-2, the V gene TRBV3-1 (or the pseudogene TRBV3-2); D is ambiguous. This CDR3 is 12 amino acids long. Germline V gene sequence: CDR1 LGHDT, CDR2 YNNKEL (reference sequence). Trimming removed 0 bases at V and 5 bases at J, with 4 bases between.

The chain combines TRBV7-2 with TRBJ2-7, with 8 bases aligning to TRBD2. This CDR3 has 14 amino acids. Germline V gene sequence: CDR1 SGHTA, CDR2 FQGNSA. Germline trimming cut 5 bases from V and 0 bases from J; bases unmatched to any gene: 3. Here the CDR3 reads CASSRGGSSYEQYF. In DNA form, the CDR3 reads TGTGCCAGCAGCCGGGGGGGCAGCTCCTACGAGCAGTACTTC.

This chain uses TRBV7-8 with TRBJ2-7; a weak D match, TRBD1 (6 bases). The V and J ends lost 1 base and 3 bases respectively, with 10 bases between them. The CDR3 contains 14 residues. Germline CDR1 is SGHVS and CDR2 is FQNEAQ. CDR3 DNA sequence: TGTGCCAGCAGCTTAGTTAGGGGGAGCTACGAGCAGTACTTC. This translates into CASSLVRGSYEQYF.

This sequence joins TRBV19 and TRBJ1-1; 7 nucleotides match TRBD1. Germline V gene data show CDR1 as LNHDA and CDR2 as SQIVND (reference sequence). CDR3 length: 13 residues. The junction had 7 bases not matched to a gene; V was cut back by 2 bases and J by 10 bases. This CDR3 reads CASSIQGELIAFF. CDR3 sequence (DNA): TGTGCCAGTAGTATACAGGGGGAATTAATAGCTTTCTTT.

The chain combines TRBV2 with TRBJ1-6; 7 bases are shared with TRBD1. CDR3 length equals 14 residues. Per the germline V gene, CDR1 is SNHLY and CDR2 is FYNNEI. The V segment lost 4 bases and the J segment 6 bases; nucleotides outside the gene matches: 3. The CDR3 DNA is TGTGCCAGCAGTGGTCAGGGGGGTAATTCACCCCTCCACTTT. Amino acid sequence: CASSGQGGNSPLHF.